This T cell receptor (beta chain) was identified during a study of T cell responses to AZD1222 COVID-19 vaccine. Findings of the study overall: Possibly, clonal diversity was underestimated; donors were largely white British and included more females. Seropositive AZD1222 recipients at baseline numbered only five or six. Spike was spanned by vaccine-associated CD4 TCRs, which were dominant at 160-218 and 743-854.

The germline V gene has CDR1 SNHLY and CDR2 FYNNEI. This CDR3 has 14 residues. V was shortened by 3 bases and J by 5 bases, with 10 bases between the two germline ends. Clones were sequenced by immunoSEQ multiplex PCR, and TCRdb holds only the in-frame ones, with some missing. The sample lists roughly 200,000 clones, just over 85% seen once, with over 6% in the top ten. To note about this clone: Its matching antigen is unknown.

The receptor comes from an adult in good health. Sequences were derived from peripheral blood, sampled on day 0 of AZD1222 vaccination. The chain carries TRBV2 and TRBJ1-4; unclear D gene. The CDR3 loop is CASSDQTDNEKLFF. The CDR3 nucleotides are TGTGCCAGCAGTGATCAAACAGACAATGAAAAACTGTTTTTT.